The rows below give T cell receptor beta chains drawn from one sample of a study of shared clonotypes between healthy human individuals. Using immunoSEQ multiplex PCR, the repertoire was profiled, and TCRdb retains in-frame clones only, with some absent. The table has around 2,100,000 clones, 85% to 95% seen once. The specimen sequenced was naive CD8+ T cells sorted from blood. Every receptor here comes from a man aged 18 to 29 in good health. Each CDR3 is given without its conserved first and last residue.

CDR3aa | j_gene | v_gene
SVDEAQGLSEAF | TRBJ1-1 | TRBV29-1
ASSLGTGLTYEQY | TRBJ2-7 | TRBV7-3
ASSGQWEPEAF | TRBJ1-1 | TRBV13
ASSWLRGETGELF | TRBJ2-2 | TRBV28
ASSFVAEQY | TRBJ2-7 | TRBV7-2
ASSRQGGTGEQY | TRBJ2-7 | TRBV27
ASSLGGPNYGYT | TRBJ1-2 | TRBV27
ASSLQGWVAF | TRBJ1-1 | TRBV28
ASSLGLAETQY | TRBJ2-5 | TRBV5-1
ASSQVIGGNTEAF | TRBJ1-1 | TRBV4-1
ASSQERGTGSSYEQY | TRBJ2-7 | TRBV4-3
ASSLVGGPYNEQF | TRBJ2-1 | TRBV5-1
ASSPLGLDRGNYGYT | TRBJ1-2 | TRBV18
ASSFPGEQY | TRBJ2-7 | TRBV11-2
ASSVTREGRQTQY | TRBJ2-5 | TRBV9
ASSPWVGSNTEAF | TRBJ1-1 | TRBV9
ASSGGNGNTIY | TRBJ1-3 | TRBV2
ASSDGKQETQY | TRBJ2-5 | TRBV25-1
ASSLDLIANTGELF | TRBJ2-2 | TRBV11-2
ASSFLASGGAMYEQF | TRBJ2-1 | TRBV27
ASTYQGVEAF | TRBJ1-1 | TRBV10-2
ASSLGAALTPYGYT | TRBJ1-2 | TRBV7-6
AISAPGGSPAEQY | TRBJ2-7 | TRBV10-3
ASSLSSPVNTEAF | TRBJ1-1 | TRBV7-8
ASTSTGVNTEAF | TRBJ1-1 | TRBV18
ASSVGKAGPINTQY | TRBJ2-3 | TRBV9
ASGEGLSGSPLH | TRBJ1-6 | TRBV7-9
ASSLGLGGSTYEQY | TRBJ2-7 | TRBV13
ASSQAAGSSYGYT | TRBJ1-2 | TRBV4-3
AWTSTAAGSAF | TRBJ1-1 | TRBV30
ASSSTLYNEQF | TRBJ2-1 | TRBV7-9
ASTPGASGANVLT | TRBJ2-6 | TRBV27
ASSLTASAYEQY | TRBJ2-7 | TRBV7-9
ASSQDRFTANEQF | TRBJ2-1 | TRBV4-3
ASSLVAESYGYT | TRBJ1-2 | TRBV7-9
ASGWRLNTEAF | TRBJ1-1 | TRBV28
ASSMKTSTDTQY | TRBJ2-3 | TRBV7-6
ASSQDTPQGEAS | TRBJ1-1 | TRBV4-1
ASSLVGLGYNEQF | TRBJ2-1 | TRBV7-9
ASSTSGTGGFDSPLH | TRBJ1-6 | TRBV13
ASSYRQGPNNEQF | TRBJ2-1 | TRBV5-1
AGGRTSGLYEQY | TRBJ2-7 | TRBV30
ARSDGTSTDTQY | TRBJ2-3 | TRBV2
ASSIGTSGSFPYEQY | TRBJ2-7 | TRBV4-3
ASSFDLYEQY | TRBJ2-7 | TRBV5-6
ASSYSVGERTGELF | TRBJ2-2 | TRBV6-5
ASWDSLNTGELF | TRBJ2-2 | TRBV2
ASSAYLGTEAF | TRBJ1-1 | TRBV27
ASSPLQERVETQY | TRBJ2-5 | TRBV7-8
ASSFGRFYEQY | TRBJ2-7 | TRBV7-2
ASRSGIAEQY | TRBJ2-7 | TRBV2
ASSFALREVQETQY | TRBJ2-5 | TRBV7-2
ASSLVYGTSSYNEQF | TRBJ2-1 | TRBV11-2
ASTLGDPLNTEAF | TRBJ1-1 | TRBV19
ASSLVGHTDTQY | TRBJ2-3 | TRBV7-2
ASSIGNTGELF | TRBJ2-2 | TRBV6-5
ASIIDLGALSGYT | TRBJ1-2 | TRBV7-2